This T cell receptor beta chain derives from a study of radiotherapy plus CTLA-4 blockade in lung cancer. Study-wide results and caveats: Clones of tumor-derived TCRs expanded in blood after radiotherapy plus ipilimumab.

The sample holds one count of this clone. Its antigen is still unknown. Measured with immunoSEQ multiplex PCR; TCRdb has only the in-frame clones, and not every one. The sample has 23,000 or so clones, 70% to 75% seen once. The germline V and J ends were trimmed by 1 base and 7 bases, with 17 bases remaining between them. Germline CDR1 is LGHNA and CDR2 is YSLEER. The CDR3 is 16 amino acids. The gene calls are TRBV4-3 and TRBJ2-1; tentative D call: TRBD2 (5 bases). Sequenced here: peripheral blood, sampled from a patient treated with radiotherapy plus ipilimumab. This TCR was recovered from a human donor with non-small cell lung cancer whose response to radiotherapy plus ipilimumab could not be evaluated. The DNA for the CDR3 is TGCGCCAGCAGCCAAGGACCCGGGGATCGGTCAAATGAGCAGTTCTTC. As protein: CASSQGPGDRSNEQFF.